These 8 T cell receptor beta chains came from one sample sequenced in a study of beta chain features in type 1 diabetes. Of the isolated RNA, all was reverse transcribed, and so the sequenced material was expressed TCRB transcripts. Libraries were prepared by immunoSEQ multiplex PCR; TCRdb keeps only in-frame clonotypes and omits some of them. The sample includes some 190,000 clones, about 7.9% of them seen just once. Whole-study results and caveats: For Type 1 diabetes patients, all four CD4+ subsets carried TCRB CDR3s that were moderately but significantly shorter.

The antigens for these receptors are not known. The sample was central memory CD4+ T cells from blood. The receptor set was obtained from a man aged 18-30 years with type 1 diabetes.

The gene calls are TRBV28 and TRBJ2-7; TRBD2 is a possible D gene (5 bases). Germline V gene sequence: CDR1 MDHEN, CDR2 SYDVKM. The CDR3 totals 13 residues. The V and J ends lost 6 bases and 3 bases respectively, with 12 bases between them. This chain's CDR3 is CASSIFGSYEQYF. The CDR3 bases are TGTGCCAGCAGCATTTTTGGGAGCTACGAGCAGTACTTC.

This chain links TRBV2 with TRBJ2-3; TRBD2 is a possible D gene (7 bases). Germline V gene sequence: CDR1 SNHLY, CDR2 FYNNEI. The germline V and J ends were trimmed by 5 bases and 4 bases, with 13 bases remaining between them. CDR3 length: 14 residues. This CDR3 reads CASSLGGGADTQYF. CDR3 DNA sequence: TGTGCCAGCAGTTTAGGGGGGGGCGCAGATACGCAGTATTTT.

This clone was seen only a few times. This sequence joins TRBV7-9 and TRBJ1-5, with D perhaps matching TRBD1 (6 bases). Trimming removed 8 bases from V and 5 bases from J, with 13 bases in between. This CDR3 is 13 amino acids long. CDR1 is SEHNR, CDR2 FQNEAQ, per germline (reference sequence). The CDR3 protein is CASGQGSDQPQHF. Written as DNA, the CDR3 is TGTGCCAGCGGGCAGGGGAGCGATCAGCCCCAGCATTTT.

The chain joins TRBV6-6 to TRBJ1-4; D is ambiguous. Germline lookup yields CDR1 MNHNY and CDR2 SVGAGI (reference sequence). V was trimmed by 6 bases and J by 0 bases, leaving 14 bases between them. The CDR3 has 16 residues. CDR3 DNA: TGTGCCAGCAGGCCTCGGGAGTTAGCAACTAATGAAAAACTGTTTTTT. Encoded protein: CASRPRELATNEKLFF.

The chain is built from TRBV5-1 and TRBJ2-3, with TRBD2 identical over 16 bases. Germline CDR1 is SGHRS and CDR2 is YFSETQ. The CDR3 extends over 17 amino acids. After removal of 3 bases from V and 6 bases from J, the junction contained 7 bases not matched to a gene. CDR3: CASSSGLAGGPLDTQYF. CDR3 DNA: TGCGCCAGCAGCTCGGGACTAGCGGGAGGGCCGCTGGATACGCAGTATTTT.

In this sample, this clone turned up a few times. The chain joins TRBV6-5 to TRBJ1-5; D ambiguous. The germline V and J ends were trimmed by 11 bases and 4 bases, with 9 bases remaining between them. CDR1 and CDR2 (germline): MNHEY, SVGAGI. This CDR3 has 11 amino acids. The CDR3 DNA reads TGTGCCCCCCCAGGAAATCAGCCCCAGCATTTT. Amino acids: CAPPGNQPQHF.

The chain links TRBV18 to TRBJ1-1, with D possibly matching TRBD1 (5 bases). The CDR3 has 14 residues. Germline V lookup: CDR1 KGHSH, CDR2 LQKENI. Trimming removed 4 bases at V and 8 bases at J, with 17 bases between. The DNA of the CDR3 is TGTGCCAGCTCACTTCAGGGACTTGAGGGCGAAGCTTTCTTT. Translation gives CASSLQGLEGEAFF.

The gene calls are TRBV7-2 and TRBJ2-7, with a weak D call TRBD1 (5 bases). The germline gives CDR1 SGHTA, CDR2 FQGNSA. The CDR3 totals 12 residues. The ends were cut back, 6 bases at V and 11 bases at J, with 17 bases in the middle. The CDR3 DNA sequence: TGTGCCAGCAGGGGGCGTTATAGGTTTGAGTACTTC. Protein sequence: CASRGRYRFEYF.